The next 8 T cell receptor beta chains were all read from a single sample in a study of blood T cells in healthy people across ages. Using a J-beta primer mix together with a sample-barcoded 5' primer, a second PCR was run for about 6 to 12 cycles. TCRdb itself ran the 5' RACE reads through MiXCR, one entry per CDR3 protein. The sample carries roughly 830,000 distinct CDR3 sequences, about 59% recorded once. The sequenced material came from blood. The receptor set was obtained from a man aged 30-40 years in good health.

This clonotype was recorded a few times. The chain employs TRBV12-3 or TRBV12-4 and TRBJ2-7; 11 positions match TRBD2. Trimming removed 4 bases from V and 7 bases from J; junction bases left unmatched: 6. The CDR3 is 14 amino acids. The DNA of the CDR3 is TGTGCCAGCAGTTCTAGCGGGGGGTCCTTGGAGCAGTACTTC. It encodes CASSSSGGSLEQYF.

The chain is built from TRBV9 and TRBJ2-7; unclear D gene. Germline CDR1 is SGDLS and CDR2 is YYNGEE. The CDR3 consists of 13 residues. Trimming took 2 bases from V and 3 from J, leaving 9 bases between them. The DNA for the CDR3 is TGTGCCAGCAGCGTGACGGAGTTCTACGAGCAGTACTTC. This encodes CASSVTEFYEQYF.

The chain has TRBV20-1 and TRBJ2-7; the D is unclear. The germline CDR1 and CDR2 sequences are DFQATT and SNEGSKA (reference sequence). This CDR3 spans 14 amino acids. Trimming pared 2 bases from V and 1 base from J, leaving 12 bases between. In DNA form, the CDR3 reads TGCAGTGCTAGACCCGGGTCGGGTTCCTACGAGCAGTACTTC. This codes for CSARPGSGSYEQYF.

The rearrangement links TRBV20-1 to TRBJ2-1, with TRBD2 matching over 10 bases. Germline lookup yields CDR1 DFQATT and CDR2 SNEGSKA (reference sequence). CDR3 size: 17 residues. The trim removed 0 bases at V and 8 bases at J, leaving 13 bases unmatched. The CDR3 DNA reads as TGCAGTGCTAGAGATCAGCGGGGTAGCGGGGGGTTCTATGAGCAGTTCTTC. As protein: CSARDQRGSGGFYEQFF.

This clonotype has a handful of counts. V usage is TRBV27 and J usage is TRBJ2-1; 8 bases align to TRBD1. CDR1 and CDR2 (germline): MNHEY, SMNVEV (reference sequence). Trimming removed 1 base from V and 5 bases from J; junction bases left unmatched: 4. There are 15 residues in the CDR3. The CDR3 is CASSLFGQGNNEQFF. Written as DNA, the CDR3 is TGTGCCAGCAGTTTATTTGGACAGGGAAACAATGAGCAGTTCTTC.

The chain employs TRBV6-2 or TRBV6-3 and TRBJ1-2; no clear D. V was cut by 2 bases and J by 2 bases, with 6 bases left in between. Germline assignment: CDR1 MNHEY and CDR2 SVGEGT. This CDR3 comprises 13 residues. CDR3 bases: TGTGCCAGCAGTTACATACAGAACTATGGCTACACCTTC. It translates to CASSYIQNYGYTF.

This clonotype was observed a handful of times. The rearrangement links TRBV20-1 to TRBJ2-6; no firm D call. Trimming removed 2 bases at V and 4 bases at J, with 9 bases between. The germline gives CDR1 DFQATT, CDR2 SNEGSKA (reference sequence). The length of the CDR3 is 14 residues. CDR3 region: CSARRDTGANVLTF. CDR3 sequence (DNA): TGCAGTGCTAGAAGGGATACCGGGGCCAACGTCCTGACTTTC.

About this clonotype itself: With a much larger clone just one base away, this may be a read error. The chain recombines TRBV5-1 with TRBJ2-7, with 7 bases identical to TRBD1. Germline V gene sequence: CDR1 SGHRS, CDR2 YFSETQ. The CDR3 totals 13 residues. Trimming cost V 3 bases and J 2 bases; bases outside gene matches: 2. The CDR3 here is CASSYDRAYEQYF. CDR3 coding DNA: TGCGCCAGCAGCTATGACAGGGCCTACGAGCAGTACTTC.